Following are 18 T cell receptor beta chains from one sample sequenced in a study of blood T cell repertoires in COVID-19. Generated by immunoSEQ multiplex PCR, the TCRdb table keeps only in-frame clones and is missing some. The sample shows about 170,000 clones, roughly 81% of them seen only once. Sequencing was done on a sample of peripheral blood. These receptors all stem from a woman at least 80 years old with COVID-19, enrolled during active disease.

The V call is TRBV6-1, the J call TRBJ1-1; unclear D gene. The germline V gene has CDR1 MNHNS and CDR2 SASEGT. V was cut by 1 base and J by 2 bases, with 20 bases left in between. The CDR3 has 18 residues. Here the CDR3 reads CASSEGGGLVFGNTEAFF. CDR3 nucleotide sequence: TGTGCCAGCAGTGAAGGTGGAGGGTTGGTCTTCGGAAACACTGAAGCTTTCTTT.

The J gene is TRBJ1-2, the V gene TRBV28, with TRBD1 identical over 8 bases. The CDR3 sequence is 14 residues long. The ends lost 8 bases at V and 3 bases at J; junction bases unmatched: 8. Germline V gene lookup returns CDR1 MDHEN and CDR2 SYDVKM. In DNA form, the CDR3 reads TGTGCCAGCGACCCTCAGGGGGCAGACTATGGCTACACCTTC. Its protein is CASDPQGADYGYTF.

This clone was seen just once. The chain has TRBV12-5 and TRBJ1-4; D is undetermined. The CDR3 covers 16 residues. V lost 0 bases to trimming and J lost 8 bases, with 16 bases between them. Germline V lookup: CDR1 LGHNT, CDR2 FRNRAP. The CDR3 sequence is CASGLVGRLGEEKLFF. CDR3 bases: TGTGCTAGTGGTTTGGTAGGGAGGCTGGGAGAGGAAAAACTGTTTTTT.

The table lists this clone with a few counts. This chain joins TRBV5-3 and TRBJ2-1, with D possibly matching TRBD2 (5 bases). TRBV5-3 is labeled an ORF, and its function is uncertain. This CDR3 spans 12 amino acids. The germline V and J ends were trimmed by 4 bases and 8 bases, with 10 bases remaining between them. The CDR3 sequence: CARSLLVHEQFF. The CDR3 coding sequence is TGTGCCAGAAGCCTACTAGTGCATGAGCAGTTCTTC.

The chain couples TRBV6-5 to TRBJ2-2; no firm D call. This CDR3 is built from 14 residues. V was pared by 2 bases and J by 3 bases, with 7 bases between. The germline V gene encodes CDR1 MNHEY and CDR2 SVGAGI. The CDR3 is CASSYLKHTGELFF. The CDR3 region has the DNA TGTGCCAGCAGTTACCTAAAACACACCGGGGAGCTGTTTTTT.

The chain uses TRBV2 and TRBJ2-3, with 10 bases fitting TRBD2. The CDR3 is 16 residues long. Trimming cost V 1 base and J 7 bases; bases outside gene matches: 8. From germline, CDR1 is SNHLY and CDR2 FYNNEI. CDR3 nucleotides: TGTGCCAGCAGTGAAGGGAGGGCTAGCGGGGGTTATACGCAGTATTTT. It encodes CASSEGRASGGYTQYF.

The chain has TRBV7-8 and TRBJ1-4; 10 nucleotides line up with TRBD1. Germline assignment: CDR1 SGHVS and CDR2 FQNEAQ. The J segment lost 8 bases and the V segment lost 5 bases, leaving 11 bases of the junction unmatched. CDR3 length: 16 residues. This chain's CDR3 is CASSKRDRGEGEKLFF. CDR3 bases: TGTGCCAGCAGCAAACGGGACAGGGGTGAAGGCGAAAAACTGTTTTTT.

V and J are TRBV7-6 and TRBJ1-1; the match to TRBD1 covers 8 bases. V lost 1 base and J lost 2; bases outside the gene matches: 3. This CDR3 region has 15 residues. Germline loops: CDR1 SGHVS, CDR2 FNYEAQ. The CDR3 region is CASSLGAGGNTEAFF. CDR3 coding DNA: TGTGCCAGCAGCTTAGGTGCAGGGGGCAACACTGAAGCTTTCTTT.

Concerning this clone: This may be a read error, as it is one base from a much larger clone. This CDR3 is CASSGTGEQPQHF. The CDR3 nucleotides read TGTGCCAGCAGTGGGACAGGGGAACAGCCCCAGCATTTT. V is TRBV2 and J is TRBJ1-5, with 9 bases aligning to TRBD1. J lost 7 bases, V lost 4 bases, and 2 bases had no gene match. The CDR3 extends over 13 amino acids. Looked up from germline, CDR1 is SNHLY and CDR2 is FYNNEI.

The chain couples TRBV7-2 to TRBJ1-3; TRBD1 matches 7 bases. The CDR3 has 19 amino acids. Germline V CDR1 and CDR2: SGHTA, FQGNSA. J was trimmed by 0 bases and V by 2 bases; bases with no gene match: 13. The CDR3 here is CASSLSLLAGGYSGNTIYF. Here the CDR3 DNA reads TGTGCCAGCAGCTTAAGTCTGCTGGCAGGGGGATACTCTGGAAACACCATATATTTT.

V and J are TRBV10-3 and TRBJ2-7; 8 positions agree with TRBD1. Germline trimming cut 10 bases from V and 6 bases from J; bases unmatched to any gene: 8. The germline CDR1 and CDR2 sequences are ENHRY and SYGVKD. The CDR3 runs to 12 residues. The CDR3, as DNA: TGTGCCACCGAGCAGGGGGCGGCCGAGCAGTACTTC. This sequence encodes CATEQGAAEQYF.

The chain carries TRBV7-3 and TRBJ2-3, with a tentative D call TRBD1 (6 bases). The length of the CDR3 is 16 residues. Germline V gives CDR1 SGHTA, CDR2 FQGTGA. The V and J ends lost 2 bases and 1 base respectively, with 13 bases between them. The CDR3 spells CASSLGGPTRTDTQYF. The CDR3 nucleotides read TGTGCCAGCAGCTTAGGGGGCCCAACCCGCACAGATACGCAGTATTTT.

This sequence joins TRBV5-4 and TRBJ1-2; TRBD1 matches at 9 bases. Germline loops: CDR1 SGHNT, CDR2 YYREEE (reference sequence). The CDR3 has 15 amino acids. Trimming cost V 5 bases and J 1 base; bases outside gene matches: 6. The CDR3: CASRPDRGINYGYTF. The DNA for the CDR3 is TGTGCCAGCAGACCGGACAGGGGCATTAACTATGGCTACACCTTC.

The chain is built from TRBV7-8 and TRBJ1-5; the D gene is possibly TRBD1 (5 bases). The CDR3 has 12 amino acids. V was cut by 8 bases and J by 4 bases, with 9 bases left in between. The germline CDR1 and CDR2 sequences are SGHVS and FQNEAQ. CDR3 sequence: CASGGGNQPQHF. CDR3 sequence (DNA): TGTGCCAGCGGGGGGGGGAATCAGCCCCAGCATTTT.

In its sample, this clone was seen once. The rearrangement joins TRBV27 to TRBJ2-7; maybe TRBD1 (5 bases). This CDR3 has 12 residues. Germline loops: CDR1 MNHEY, CDR2 SMNVEV (reference sequence). Trimming removed 3 bases at V and 9 bases at J, with 12 bases between. As DNA, the CDR3 is TGTGCCAGCAGTTTTTCAGGGCAGGGGCAGTACTTC. Protein sequence: CASSFSGQGQYF.

This clone was picked up a small number of times. The V and J genes are TRBV18 and TRBJ1-6, with D perhaps matching TRBD1 (6 bases). The V gene's germline CDR1 is KGHSH and CDR2 LQKENI. This CDR3 spans 15 amino acids. V was trimmed by 4 bases and J by 8 bases, leaving 15 bases between them. The CDR3, as DNA: TGTGCCAGCTCACGCTGGACAGAAAGTGATTCACCCCTCCACTTT. Encoded protein: CASSRWTESDSPLHF. Drawing the rest from reference TRBV18 and TRBJ1-6, the complete variable domain is NAGVMQNPRHLVRRRGQEARLRCSPMKGHSHVYWYRQLPEEGLKFMVYLQKENIIDESGMPKERFSAEFPKEGPSILRIQQVVRGDSAAYFCASSRWTESDSPLHFGNGTRLTVT.

Worth noting for this clone: Other DNA sequences in this sample translate to the same CDR3. This sequence joins TRBV5-1 and TRBJ2-7, with 9 nucleotides matching TRBD1. The CDR3 consists of 14 residues. The J segment lost 1 base and the V segment lost 2 bases, leaving 1 base of the junction unmatched. CDR1 and CDR2 (germline): SGHRS, YFSETQ. As DNA, the CDR3 is TGCGCCAGCAGCTTACAGGGGGCGTCCTACGAGCAGTACTTC. Its translation: CASSLQGASYEQYF.

This chain connects TRBV15 to TRBJ2-5; D gene ambiguous. Trimming stripped 1 base from V and 1 base from J, with 16 bases between. This CDR3 has 17 residues. Per germline, CDR1 LNHNV and CDR2 YYDKDF (reference sequence). The CDR3 region has the DNA TGTGCCACCAGCAGAGTAGGTCGGCCCAGGCCCCAAGAGACCCAGTACTTC. Protein: CATSRVGRPRPQETQYF.